These T cell receptor beta chains were read from a single sample in a study of blood T cell repertoires in COVID-19. Libraries were prepared by immunoSEQ multiplex PCR; TCRdb keeps only in-frame clonotypes and omits some of them. The sample shows approximately 110,000 clones, over 80% of them seen only once. Material: peripheral blood. The receptors stem from a human donor in a cohort sampled during active COVID-19. CDR3s include the opening cysteine and the closing phenylalanine or tryptophan. The D gene is left open where the match is weak. Where a row states a size, it is once, few, many or the class of an expanded clone; other rows omit it.

j_call: TRBJ1-2; v_call: TRBV5-4; d_call: NA; clone_size: NA; cdr3_nt: TGTGCCAGCAGCCGAACAGGGTTTATGGACTATGGCTACACCTTC; cdr3_aa: CASSRTGFMDYGYTF
j_call: TRBJ1-2; v_call: TRBV5-4; d_call: TRBD1; clone_size: NA; cdr3_nt: TGTGCCAGCAGCACCCGACAGGGGACAACCAATGGCTACACCTTC; cdr3_aa: CASSTRQGTTNGYTF
j_call: TRBJ2-1; v_call: TRBV7-9; d_call: TRBD1; clone_size: NA; cdr3_nt: TGTGCCAGCAGCCCACCAGGGGGCCTCGGGGAGGAGCAGTTCTTC; cdr3_aa: CASSPPGGLGEEQFF
j_call: TRBJ2-1; v_call: TRBV11-3; d_call: TRBD2; clone_size: NA; cdr3_nt: TGTGCCAGCAGCTTGGCCGGGACTAGCGGAGCGGGTGAGCAGTTCTTC; cdr3_aa: CASSLAGTSGAGEQFF
j_call: TRBJ2-1; v_call: TRBV6-4; d_call: TRBD2; clone_size: NA; cdr3_nt: TGTGCCAGCAGTGCCACCGGACTAGCGGTCTCCTACAATGAGCAGTTCTTC; cdr3_aa: CASSATGLAVSYNEQFF
j_call: TRBJ1-5; v_call: TRBV6-2/TRBV6-3; d_call: TRBD1; clone_size: few; cdr3_nt: TGTGCCAGCAGTTACTCGGGCAGGGGGCCCAATCAGCCCCAGCATTTT; cdr3_aa: CASSYSGRGPNQPQHF
j_call: TRBJ2-1; v_call: TRBV5-4; d_call: NA; clone_size: NA; cdr3_nt: TGTGCCAGCAGCCGTAGCGGCCCCAGGTCCTACAATGAGCAGTTCTTC; cdr3_aa: CASSRSGPRSYNEQFF
j_call: TRBJ2-7; v_call: TRBV15; d_call: NA; clone_size: NA; cdr3_nt: TGTGCCACCAGCAGAATAGGGGTCTCCTACGAGCAGTACTTC; cdr3_aa: CATSRIGVSYEQYF
j_call: TRBJ2-7; v_call: TRBV28; d_call: NA; clone_size: NA; cdr3_nt: TGTGCCTCTACGGCAGGGCCCCCCTCTCCTTCCTACGAGCAGTACTTC; cdr3_aa: CASTAGPPSPSYEQYF
j_call: TRBJ1-2; v_call: TRBV6-5; d_call: TRBD1; clone_size: NA; cdr3_nt: TGTGCCAGCAGTTACGAGGGACAGGGGACGTTTGGCTACACCTTC; cdr3_aa: CASSYEGQGTFGYTF
j_call: TRBJ2-7; v_call: TRBV28; d_call: TRBD2; clone_size: NA; cdr3_nt: TGTGCCAGCAGTTGGGGGGGGACTAGCGGGACTTTCCCCTACGAGCAGTACTTC; cdr3_aa: CASSWGGTSGTFPYEQYF
j_call: TRBJ1-3; v_call: TRBV7-2; d_call: NA; clone_size: NA; cdr3_nt: TGTGCCAGCGGTCCATATGGAGGGAACGGAAACACCATATATTTT; cdr3_aa: CASGPYGGNGNTIYF
j_call: TRBJ2-5; v_call: TRBV9; d_call: TRBD2; clone_size: few; cdr3_nt: TGTGCCAGCAGCCCCGGGATAGCGGGAGGAGGGGAGACCCAGTACTTC; cdr3_aa: CASSPGIAGGGETQYF
j_call: TRBJ1-3; v_call: TRBV19; d_call: NA; clone_size: NA; cdr3_nt: TGTGCCAGTAGTAGACAGATCTCTGGAAACACCATATATTTT; cdr3_aa: CASSRQISGNTIYF
j_call: TRBJ1-5; v_call: TRBV13; d_call: NA; clone_size: few; cdr3_nt: TGTGCCAGCAGCTTAGGCCGAGGGCAGCCCCAGCATTTT; cdr3_aa: CASSLGRGQPQHF
j_call: TRBJ2-7; v_call: TRBV10-3; d_call: TRBD1; clone_size: NA; cdr3_nt: TGTGCCATCAGTGAGCCAGGGGGACAGGGGAGAGAGCAGTACTTC; cdr3_aa: CAISEPGGQGREQYF
j_call: TRBJ2-7; v_call: TRBV4-1; d_call: NA; clone_size: NA; cdr3_nt: TGCGCCAGCAGCCAAGAATGGGCAGACAACTACGAGCAGTACTTC; cdr3_aa: CASSQEWADNYEQYF
j_call: TRBJ1-6; v_call: TRBV7-8; d_call: TRBD1; clone_size: NA; cdr3_nt: TGTGCCAGCAGCTTTGGGACAGGGGGAAGTGTTAATTCACCCCTCCACTTT; cdr3_aa: CASSFGTGGSVNSPLHF
j_call: TRBJ2-3; v_call: TRBV19; d_call: TRBD2; clone_size: NA; cdr3_nt: TGTGCCAGTAGTATCCCTAGCGGGAGTACAGATACGCAGTATTTT; cdr3_aa: CASSIPSGSTDTQYF
j_call: TRBJ1-2; v_call: TRBV7-3; d_call: NA; clone_size: NA; cdr3_nt: TGTGCCAGCAGCAGGACAGCTAACTATGGCTACACCTTC; cdr3_aa: CASSRTANYGYTF
j_call: TRBJ2-5; v_call: TRBV5-1; d_call: NA; clone_size: NA; cdr3_nt: TGCGCCAGCCAGAACGGCCAGAGGCGGGAGACCCAGTACTTC; cdr3_aa: CASQNGQRRETQYF
j_call: TRBJ1-3; v_call: TRBV6-6; d_call: NA; clone_size: NA; cdr3_nt: TGTGCCAGCAGTCCCCTTGGGGGGACCATATATTTT; cdr3_aa: CASSPLGGTIYF
j_call: TRBJ2-7; v_call: TRBV27; d_call: TRBD1; clone_size: NA; cdr3_nt: TGTGCCAGCAGTTTCAGGGGGTCTTCCTACGAGCAGTACTTC; cdr3_aa: CASSFRGSSYEQYF
j_call: TRBJ2-5; v_call: TRBV5-6; d_call: TRBD1; clone_size: NA; cdr3_nt: TGTGCCAGCAGCTTGACCACAGGGGCAGAGACCCAGTACTTC; cdr3_aa: CASSLTTGAETQYF
j_call: TRBJ1-1; v_call: TRBV5-1; d_call: TRBD1; clone_size: NA; cdr3_nt: TGCGCCAGCAGCCCTCACGGTGACAGGGGCAGAACAATGAACACTGAAGCTTTCTTT; cdr3_aa: CASSPHGDRGRTMNTEAFF
j_call: TRBJ1-1; v_call: TRBV9; d_call: NA; clone_size: once; cdr3_nt: TGTGCCAGCAGCGCCGAGGTCAACACTGAAGCTTTCTTT; cdr3_aa: CASSAEVNTEAFF
j_call: TRBJ2-5; v_call: TRBV6-5; d_call: NA; clone_size: NA; cdr3_nt: TGTGCCAGCAGTTGGGGTAGGGGAACGTACCAAGAGACCCAGTACTTC; cdr3_aa: CASSWGRGTYQETQYF
j_call: TRBJ1-6; v_call: TRBV7-9; d_call: TRBD1; clone_size: NA; cdr3_nt: TGTGCCAGCGGTTTCCAATTACCCGGGACAGGGAGGAATTCACCCCTCCACTTT; cdr3_aa: CASGFQLPGTGRNSPLHF
j_call: TRBJ1-5; v_call: TRBV3-1/TRBV3-2; d_call: NA; clone_size: NA; cdr3_nt: TGTGCCAGCAGCCACACTGTCAGGGGCAATCAGCCCCAGCATTTT; cdr3_aa: CASSHTVRGNQPQHF
j_call: TRBJ2-3; v_call: TRBV27; d_call: TRBD2; clone_size: NA; cdr3_nt: TGTGCCAGCAGCGCCAGGCGGGAGGAGGCGCAGTATTTT; cdr3_aa: CASSARREEAQYF
j_call: TRBJ2-5; v_call: TRBV19; d_call: TRBD1; clone_size: NA; cdr3_nt: TGTGCCAGTAGTATCGGGGGGACAGGGTGGGAGACCCAGTACTTC; cdr3_aa: CASSIGGTGWETQYF
j_call: TRBJ1-1; v_call: TRBV28; d_call: NA; clone_size: NA; cdr3_nt: TGTGCCAGCAGTTCACTTCTACAGGGCCCATTGGGAACTGAAGCTTTCTTT; cdr3_aa: CASSSLLQGPLGTEAFF
j_call: TRBJ2-7; v_call: TRBV3-1/TRBV3-2; d_call: TRBD2; clone_size: NA; cdr3_nt: TGTGCCAGCAGTCCTACTAGCGGGAGCTCCTACGAGCAGTACTTC; cdr3_aa: CASSPTSGSSYEQYF
j_call: TRBJ1-5; v_call: TRBV7-2; d_call: TRBD1; clone_size: NA; cdr3_nt: TGTGCCAGCACCATAACAGGGGGCGTGAGTCAGCCCCAGCATTTT; cdr3_aa: CASTITGGVSQPQHF
j_call: TRBJ2-7; v_call: TRBV6-6; d_call: NA; clone_size: NA; cdr3_nt: TGTGCCAGCGCCCAGGTGCGTACCCACGAGCAGTACTTC; cdr3_aa: CASAQVRTHEQYF
j_call: TRBJ2-7; v_call: TRBV15; d_call: NA; clone_size: once; cdr3_nt: TGTGCCACCAGCAGAGCCCTAAGAGGCCAGCAGTACTTC; cdr3_aa: CATSRALRGQQYF
j_call: TRBJ2-7; v_call: TRBV6-1; d_call: TRBD1; clone_size: NA; cdr3_nt: TGTGCCAGCAGTGAGAGAGGGACAGCCTACGAGCAGTACTTC; cdr3_aa: CASSERGTAYEQYF
j_call: TRBJ1-2; v_call: TRBV4-1; d_call: NA; clone_size: NA; cdr3_nt: TGCGCCAGCAGCCAAGCGTTTTCGGGGGATGGCTACACCTTC; cdr3_aa: CASSQAFSGDGYTF
j_call: TRBJ2-5; v_call: TRBV28; d_call: TRBD1; clone_size: NA; cdr3_nt: TGTGCCAGCACGACAGGGGAGACTACGGGGAGCCAGACCCAGTACTTC; cdr3_aa: CASTTGETTGSQTQYF
j_call: TRBJ2-1; v_call: TRBV27; d_call: NA; clone_size: NA; cdr3_nt: TGTGCCAGCAGACTGGTTCTAAGCTCCTACAATGAGCAGTTCTTC; cdr3_aa: CASRLVLSSYNEQFF
j_call: TRBJ2-7; v_call: TRBV5-1; d_call: TRBD1; clone_size: many; cdr3_nt: TGCGCCAGCAGCTTGGGGACAGGGATTTACGAGCAGTACTTC; cdr3_aa: CASSLGTGIYEQYF